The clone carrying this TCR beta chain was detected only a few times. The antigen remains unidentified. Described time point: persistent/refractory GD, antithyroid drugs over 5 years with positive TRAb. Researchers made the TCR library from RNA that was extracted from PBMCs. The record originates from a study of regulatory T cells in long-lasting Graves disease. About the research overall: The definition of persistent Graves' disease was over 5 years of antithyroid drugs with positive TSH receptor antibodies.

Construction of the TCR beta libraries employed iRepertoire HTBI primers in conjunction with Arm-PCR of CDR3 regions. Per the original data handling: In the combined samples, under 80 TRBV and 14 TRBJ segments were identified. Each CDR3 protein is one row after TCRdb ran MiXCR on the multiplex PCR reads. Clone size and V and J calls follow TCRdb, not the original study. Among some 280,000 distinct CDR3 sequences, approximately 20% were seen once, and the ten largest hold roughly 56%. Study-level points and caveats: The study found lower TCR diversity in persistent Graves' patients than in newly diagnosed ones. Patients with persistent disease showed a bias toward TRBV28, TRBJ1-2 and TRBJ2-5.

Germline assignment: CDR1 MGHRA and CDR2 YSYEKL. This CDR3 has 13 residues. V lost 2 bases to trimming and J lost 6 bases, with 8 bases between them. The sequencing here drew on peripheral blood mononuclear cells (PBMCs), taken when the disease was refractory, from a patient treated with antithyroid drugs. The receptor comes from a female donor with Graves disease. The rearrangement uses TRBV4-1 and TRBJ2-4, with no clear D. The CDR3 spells CASSQPLGNIQYF. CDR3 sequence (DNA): TGCGCCAGCAGCCAACCTCTAGGAAACATTCAGTACTTC.